One sample yielded the 9 T cell receptor beta chains listed below, sequenced in a study of T cell responses to AZD1222 COVID-19 vaccine. Produced via immunoSEQ multiplex PCR; TCRdb's table is partial and in-frame only. Among about 110,000 clones listed, about 90% were seen once. Source: peripheral blood, taken 28 days after the second AZD1222 dose. The receptor set was obtained from an adult who received the AZD1222 COVID-19 vaccine.

The chain links TRBV20-1 to TRBJ1-5; TRBD1 matches 7 bases. Per germline, CDR1 DFQATT and CDR2 SNEGSKA (reference sequence). V trimming: 3 bases; J trimming: 1 base; junction bases outside the gene matches: 6. The CDR3 contains 15 residues. CDR3 nucleotides: TGCAGTGCTAGTAGAGGGGGCGCAAGCAATCAGCCCCAGCATTTT. This codes for CSASRGGASNQPQHF.

The V and J genes are TRBV5-1 and TRBJ1-6, with TRBD1 matching over 9 bases. The CDR3 spans 13 residues. Germline CDR1 reads SGHRS; CDR2 reads YFSETQ. Trimming at V came to 7 bases and at J to 11 bases, leaving 7 bases not matched to a gene. CDR3 residues: CASRPDRGAPLHF. CDR3 sequence (DNA): TGCGCCAGCCGACCAGACAGGGGGGCACCCCTCCACTTT.

This chain uses TRBV5-8 with TRBJ2-7, with TRBD2 matching over 10 bases. V shed 7 bases and J 4 bases; nucleotides not matched to a gene: 8. Germline V gene sequence: CDR1 SGHTS, CDR2 YDEGEE. The CDR3 runs to 14 residues. CDR3 residues: CASSRLAGAYEQYF. The CDR3 DNA follows: TGTGCCAGCTCACGGCTAGCGGGAGCATACGAGCAGTACTTC.

This chain connects TRBV5-1 to TRBJ2-7; D might be TRBD1 (8 bases). This CDR3 spans 15 amino acids. In germline, CDR1 is SGHRS, CDR2 YFSETQ. Trimming stripped 0 bases from V and 2 bases from J, with 12 bases between. This chain's CDR3 is CASSLATGGAYEQYF. The CDR3 DNA reads as TGCGCCAGCAGCTTGGCTACAGGGGGGGCCTACGAGCAGTACTTC.

About this clone itself: The sample carries other DNA sequences with the same CDR3. The V and J genes are TRBV30 and TRBJ1-5; D is undetermined. Germline V lookup: CDR1 GTSNPN, CDR2 SVGIG (reference sequence). Trimming cost V 0 bases and J 1 base, with 4 bases left between them. This CDR3 spans 13 amino acids. CDR3 protein: CAWSVNSNQPQHF. CDR3 DNA: TGTGCCTGGAGTGTAAACAGCAATCAGCCCCAGCATTTT.

V is TRBV27 and J is TRBJ2-7; 8 nucleotides line up with TRBD2. Germline-derived CDR1 and CDR2 are MNHEY and SMNVEV (reference sequence). Trimming removed 5 bases from V and 0 bases from J; junction bases left unmatched: 3. This CDR3 region has 14 residues. As DNA, the CDR3 is TGTGCCAGCAGTCCAGCGGGGGACTCCTACGAGCAGTACTTC. Residues: CASSPAGDSYEQYF.

Here the CDR3 DNA reads TGTGCCAGCAGTTTAATCGGGAACACTGAAGCTTTCTTT. Translating gives CASSLIGNTEAFF. The gene calls are TRBV12-3 or TRBV12-4 and TRBJ1-1; D is unresolved. CDR3 length: 13 amino acids. V was cut by 2 bases and J by 1 base, with 5 bases left in between.

The genes are TRBV27 and TRBJ2-2; 13 bases are a match to TRBD2. Germline trimming cut 6 bases from V and 6 bases from J; bases unmatched to any gene: 1. The CDR3 spans 14 residues. Germline-derived CDR1 and CDR2 are MNHEY and SMNVEV (reference sequence). The CDR3 DNA follows: TGTGCCAGCAGACTAGCGGGGGGGCCCGGGGAGCTGTTTTTT. Translated: CASRLAGGPGELFF.

This rearrangement joins TRBV19 to TRBJ2-5, with 10 bases that match TRBD1. Germline CDR1 is LNHDA and CDR2 is SQIVND (reference sequence). V trimming: 5 bases; J trimming: 5 bases; junction bases outside the gene matches: 11. There are 16 residues in the CDR3. The CDR3: CASSALTTGGWETQYF. The CDR3 nucleotides read TGTGCCAGTAGTGCCTTAACGACAGGGGGCTGGGAGACCCAGTACTTC.